A single sample gave rise to the 20 T cell receptor beta chains below, sequenced in a study of T-cell reconstitution after alpha-beta-depleted transplantation in children. Unique molecular identifiers were incorporated when the TCRbeta library was constructed. Via MiXCR, TCRdb re-called the PCR reads, giving one row per CDR3 protein. This sample has about 690,000 distinct CDR3 sequences, with about 15% found just once. Material: PBMCs from the stem cell graft donor, obtained from the stem cell graft. Every receptor here comes from a human donor who donated a stem cell graft to a child with acute myeloid leukemia.

CDR3 in amino acids: CASSRKTVNYEQYF. CDR3 DNA: TGTGCCAGCAGTCGGAAGACAGTTAACTACGAGCAGTACTTC. The chain recombines TRBV6-1 with TRBJ2-7; a possible D gene is TRBD1 (5 bases). CDR3 size: 14 residues. V lost 5 bases, J lost 3 bases, and 14 bases lay in between. In germline, CDR1 is MNHNS, CDR2 SASEGT.

This clonotype was found many times. The chain links TRBV4-3 to TRBJ1-5; D not resolved. Germline values: CDR1 LGHNA, CDR2 YSLEER. The V end lost 4 bases, the J end lost 1 base, and 11 bases lay between the germline ends. This CDR3 has 15 amino acids. The CDR3 region is CASSLGRTSNQPQHF. The CDR3 DNA is TGCGCCAGCAGCCTCGGACGGACGAGCAATCAGCCCCAGCATTTT.

Ten or more counts support this clonotype. The rearrangement joins TRBV24-1 to TRBJ2-5, with 8 nucleotides matching TRBD1. Losses at the gene ends were 3 bases for V and 2 bases for J; bases not matched to a gene: 4. Germline loops: CDR1 KGHDR, CDR2 SFDVKD. CDR3 length: 15 amino acids. This CDR3 is CATSDRQGLQETQYF. Written as DNA, the CDR3 is TGTGCCACCAGTGATCGACAGGGGTTGCAAGAGACCCAGTACTTC.

This clonotype was detected ten times or more. V is TRBV7-2 and J is TRBJ2-2; tentatively, D is TRBD1 (5 bases). The V gene lost 4 bases and the J gene lost 4 bases, with 7 bases spanning the gap. The CDR3 covers 13 residues. The V gene's germline CDR1 is SGHTA and CDR2 FQGNSA. CDR3 sequence (DNA): TGTGCCAGCAGCTACAGGTCCACCGGGGAGCTGTTTTTT. This gives the protein CASSYRSTGELFF.

CDR3 loop: CASTGTGGDGTQYF. The DNA for the CDR3 is TGTGCCAGCACTGGGACAGGGGGCGATGGGACCCAGTACTTC. The V call is TRBV12-3 or TRBV12-4, the J call TRBJ2-5, with 12 bases that match TRBD1. There are 14 residues in the CDR3. Unmatched junction bases numbered 7, after V lost 7 bases and J lost 7 bases.

In its sample, this clonotype was seen a few times. This rearrangement joins TRBV7-8 to TRBJ1-5; 9 nucleotides align to TRBD1. V lost 3 bases and J lost 2; bases outside the gene matches: 14. The CDR3 spans 19 residues. Per the germline V gene, CDR1 is SGHVS and CDR2 is FQNEAQ. The CDR3 is CASSLTGQGTGDGNQPQHF. The CDR3 DNA follows: TGTGCCAGCAGCTTGACGGGACAGGGAACGGGGGATGGCAATCAGCCCCAGCATTTT.

The V and J genes are TRBV7-2 and TRBJ2-5; perhaps TRBD2 as D (6 bases). Germline assignment: CDR1 SGHTA and CDR2 FQGNSA. Trimming left V 5 bases short and J 4 bases short, with 20 bases between. The CDR3 is 16 amino acids. The CDR3 loop reads CASSLIGAGLGETQYF. The CDR3 coding sequence is TGTGCCAGCAGCCTTATTGGGGCGGGGCTAGGAGAGACCCAGTACTTC.

This clonotype was observed many times. The chain combines TRBV12-3 or TRBV12-4 with TRBJ2-5; 7 positions agree with TRBD1. The CDR3 runs 16 residues. The V and J ends lost 3 bases and 1 base, in that order; junction bases with no gene match: 8. The CDR3: CASSFPLGQAQETQYF. The CDR3 nucleotides read TGTGCCAGCAGTTTCCCCCTCGGACAGGCCCAAGAGACCCAGTACTTC.

This clonotype has more than one count but fewer than ten. The chain recombines TRBV7-6 with TRBJ2-5; unclear D gene. CDR1 is SGHVS and CDR2 is FNYEAQ in the germline V gene. Trimming stripped 5 bases from V and 1 base from J, with 8 bases between. The CDR3 length is 13 residues. The CDR3: CASSIRSQETQYF. In DNA form, the CDR3 reads TGTGCCAGCAGCATACGCAGCCAAGAGACCCAGTACTTC.

This chain joins TRBV24-1 and TRBJ2-3; D is undetermined. CDR1 is KGHDR, CDR2 SFDVKD, per germline. V lost 4 bases to trimming and J lost 4 bases, with 5 bases between them. The CDR3 covers 12 residues. CDR3 loop: CATSESADTQYF. The CDR3 region has the DNA TGTGCCACCAGTGAATCCGCAGATACGCAGTATTTT.

In its sample, this clonotype was seen many times. The chain uses TRBV12-3 or TRBV12-4 and TRBJ1-1; D is possibly TRBD1 (6 bases). Trimming pared 2 bases from V and 3 bases from J, leaving 7 bases between. CDR3 length equals 13 residues. As DNA, the CDR3 is TGTGCCAGCAGTTTAACAGGGCACACTGAAGCTTTCTTT. This gives the protein CASSLTGHTEAFF.

Regarding this clonotype: It may be a read error: a sequence one base away is much more abundant. The chain employs TRBV29-1 and TRBJ2-3; D is ambiguous. Germline values: CDR1 SQVTM, CDR2 ANQGSEA. Trimming pared 0 bases from V and 5 bases from J, leaving 15 bases between. This CDR3 has 15 residues. The CDR3 nucleotides read TGCAGCGTTGAAGATGGGCAGCAACTCAAAGATACGCAGTATTTT. It is translated as CSVEDGQQLKDTQYF.

This clonotype was observed many times. The rearrangement uses TRBV20-1 and TRBJ2-2; 7 bases are shared with TRBD1. This CDR3 comprises 16 residues. With 5 bases clipped from V and 1 base from J, the junction kept 10 bases outside the gene matches. Germline CDR1 and CDR2: DFQATT and SNEGSKA (reference sequence). In DNA, the CDR3 is TGCAGTGCTGTGACAGGGCGAAGCGGGAACACCGGGGAGCTGTTTTTT. Residues: CSAVTGRSGNTGELFF.

This chain joins TRBV20-1 and TRBJ2-7, with 7 bases that match TRBD1. The ends lost 1 base at V and 2 bases at J; junction bases unmatched: 5. CDR1 and CDR2 (germline): DFQATT, SNEGSKA (reference sequence). The CDR3 has 14 amino acids. As DNA, the CDR3 is TGCAGTGCTAGAGTGGCGCAGGGGGCCTACGAGCAGTACTTC. It yields the protein CSARVAQGAYEQYF.

The rearrangement joins TRBV12-3 or TRBV12-4 to TRBJ2-1; D unresolved. This CDR3 has 11 residues. V was clipped by 6 bases and J by 9 bases, with 9 bases between them. The CDR3 sequence: CASSSTIEQFF. The CDR3 DNA reads TGTGCCAGCAGCTCTACAATTGAGCAGTTCTTC.

This clonotype was observed at least ten times. This sequence joins TRBV20-1 and TRBJ2-7; D possibly matches TRBD1 or TRBD2 (5 bases each). The CDR3 contains 12 residues. Trimming removed 6 bases at V and 6 bases at J, with 15 bases between. In germline, CDR1 is DFQATT, CDR2 SNEGSKA (reference sequence). This CDR3 reads CSAPGTGREQYF. In DNA form, the CDR3 reads TGCAGTGCCCCGGGGACCGGCCGCGAGCAGTACTTC.

This clonotype was picked up many times. The CDR3 nucleotides read TGCAGTGCCTCAATCTCTCCCGGGACAGGGGCTGGCTACACCTTC. The encoded protein is CSASISPGTGAGYTF. This chain joins TRBV20-1 and TRBJ1-2, with 10 bases fitting TRBD1. V was clipped by 6 bases and J by 7 bases; unmatched bases: 14. Germline loops: CDR1 DFQATT, CDR2 SNEGSKA (reference sequence). This CDR3 contains 15 residues.

At least ten counts were recorded for this clonotype. This sequence joins TRBV7-9 and TRBJ2-1; 7 nucleotides agree with TRBD1. With 6 bases clipped from V and 5 bases from J, the junction kept 10 bases outside the gene matches. Germline CDR1 SEHNR, CDR2 FQNEAQ (reference sequence). The CDR3 totals 15 residues. The CDR3 here is CASSDYRGPNNEQFF. CDR3 DNA sequence: TGTGCCAGCAGTGACTACAGGGGTCCTAACAATGAGCAGTTCTTC.

This clonotype was seen ten or more times. V usage is TRBV7-2 and J usage is TRBJ2-7, with D perhaps assigned TRBD1 or TRBD2 (6 bases each). The V and J ends lost 1 base and 3 bases respectively, with 10 bases between them. This CDR3 spans 14 amino acids. Germline-derived CDR1 and CDR2 are SGHTA and FQGNSA. CDR3 nucleotides: TGTGCCAGCAGCTTAGACGGGGGCTTCTACGAGCAGTACTTC. Its protein is CASSLDGGFYEQYF.

This clonotype was counted a few times. The chain recombines TRBV20-1 with TRBJ1-5; D not certain. The CDR3 sequence is 14 residues long. V lost 4 bases, J lost 7 bases, and 17 bases lay in between. The germline V gene encodes CDR1 DFQATT and CDR2 SNEGSKA (reference sequence). The CDR3 is CSAMIRVSGQPQHF. The CDR3 DNA reads TGCAGTGCTATGATAAGGGTGTCAGGCCAGCCCCAGCATTTT.